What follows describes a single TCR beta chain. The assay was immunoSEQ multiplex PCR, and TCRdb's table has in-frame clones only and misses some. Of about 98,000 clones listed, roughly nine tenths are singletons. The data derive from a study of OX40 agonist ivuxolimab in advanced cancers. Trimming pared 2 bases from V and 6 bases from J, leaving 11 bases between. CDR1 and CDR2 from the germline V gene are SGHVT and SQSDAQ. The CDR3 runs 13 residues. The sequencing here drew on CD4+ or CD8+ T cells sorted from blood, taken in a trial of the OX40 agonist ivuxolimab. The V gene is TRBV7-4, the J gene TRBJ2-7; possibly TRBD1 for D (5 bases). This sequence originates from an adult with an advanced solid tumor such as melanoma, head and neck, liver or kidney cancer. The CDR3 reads CASSLNAGSEQYV. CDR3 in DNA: TGTGCCAGCAGCTTAAACGCAGGGTCCGAGCAGTACGTC.